The rows below give T cell receptor beta chains drawn from one sample of a study of cytomegalovirus exposure and HLA in healthy donors. Repertoires were generated with immunoSEQ multiplex PCR, while TCRdb's copy carries only in-frame clones and drops some. Of roughly 97,000 clones in the sample, 73% were seen once. Sequenced sample: PBMCs. The receptors stem from a man aged 35 to 55 in good health and CMV-seronegative. CDR3s include the opening cysteine and the closing phenylalanine or tryptophan. The D gene is left open where the match is weak. Expanded clones are given a class, and other clones once, few, many or no size at all.

abundance	v_gene	j_gene	d_gene	CDR3nt	CDR3aa
-	TRBV27	TRBJ1-3	TRBD1	TGTGCCAGCAGTTCCCGGGACAGGGGACTAAGGGGAAACACCATATATTTT	CASSSRDRGLRGNTIYF
-	TRBV5-1	TRBJ1-6	-	TGCGCCAGCAGCTCACAGGGTACGGCAAATTCACCCCTCCACTTT	CASSSQGTANSPLHF
-	TRBV29-1	TRBJ2-1	-	TGCAGCGTTGACAGGGGAATCAATGAGCAGTTCTTC	CSVDRGINEQFF
few	TRBV6-5	TRBJ1-6	TRBD1	TGTGCCAGCAGTTACCAGGGGGCAAATTCACCCCTCCACTTT	CASSYQGANSPLHF
-	TRBV7-6	TRBJ2-2	TRBD2	TGTGCCAGCAGCTTAGCACTAGCGGGGCCCACCGGGGAGCTGTTTTTT	CASSLALAGPTGELFF
-	TRBV6-5	TRBJ2-7	TRBD1	TGTGCCAGCAGTTACTCAACGGGACAGAGCTCCTACGAGCAGTACTTC	CASSYSTGQSSYEQYF
once	TRBV2	TRBJ2-2	TRBD2	TGTGCCAGCAGTGATCAGCGGGGGGGCCTCGGGGAGCTGTTTTTT	CASSDQRGGLGELFF
-	TRBV28	TRBJ2-1	TRBD1	TGTGCCAGCAGCCACGCCAGGGGGCTGGGAATTAATGAGCAGTTCTTC	CASSHARGLGINEQFF
-	TRBV14	TRBJ1-1	TRBD1	TGTGCCAGCAGCCATACTCCGGACAGGGGCTTTGCGGGAGCTTTCTTT	CASSHTPDRGFAGAFF
-	TRBV5-6	TRBJ2-3	TRBD2	TGTGCCAGCAGCTTGGTACTAGCGGGGGGCGCAGATACGCAGTATTTT	CASSLVLAGGADTQYF
few	TRBV5-6	TRBJ2-3	-	TGTGCCAGCAGCTTCGGGGGAGATACGCAGTATTTT	CASSFGGDTQYF
once	TRBV19	TRBJ1-5	TRBD1	TGTGCCAGTAGCCCGTTGAGGGGGCAAGTTCAGCCCCAGCATTTT	CASSPLRGQVQPQHF
-	TRBV7-2	TRBJ2-7	TRBD2	TGTGCCAGCAGCTTTACTAGCGGAAGCTCCTACGAGCAGTACTTC	CASSFTSGSSYEQYF
few	TRBV7-2	TRBJ1-1	-	TGTGCCAGCAGCCTCTACGGGGGGCAAACTGGGGGCTCTGAAGCTTTCTTT	CASSLYGGQTGGSEAFF
-	TRBV15	TRBJ1-5	-	TGTGCCACCAGCCGACAGCTTAATCAGCCCCAGCATTTT	CATSRQLNQPQHF
-	TRBV4-3	TRBJ2-3	TRBD2	TGCGCCAGCAGCCAAGAAGGGACTAGCGGGCCAGATACGCAGTATTTT	CASSQEGTSGPDTQYF
-	TRBV27	TRBJ1-1	-	TGTGCCAGCAGTTTATTCCGGAACACTGAAGCTTTCTTT	CASSLFRNTEAFF
-	TRBV2	TRBJ1-5	-	TGTGCCAGCAGAGGGGGGGGTACTCAGCCCCAGCATTTT	CASRGGGTQPQHF
-	TRBV28	TRBJ1-6	-	TGTGCCAGCAGTTTTGCGCGGAATAATTCACCCCTCCACTTT	CASSFARNNSPLHF
-	TRBV7-2	TRBJ2-3	TRBD2	TGTGCCAGCAGCCAAGGAGCGGGGGGGTTCTCAGATACGCAGTATTTT	CASSQGAGGFSDTQYF
-	TRBV27	TRBJ2-7	TRBD2	TGTGCCGCGGCGGCTTCTAGCGGGGAAAGCTCCTACGAGCAGTACTTC	CAAAASSGESSYEQYF
-	TRBV5-1	TRBJ2-5	TRBD2	TGCGCCAGCAGCTTGGCCGGGACTACTGAAGAGACCCAGTACTTC	CASSLAGTTEETQYF
-	TRBV6-5	TRBJ1-1	TRBD1	TGTGCCAGCAGTTATTGGGACAGGGACACTGAAGCTTTCTTT	CASSYWDRDTEAFF
few	TRBV5-1	TRBJ2-5	TRBD1	TGCGCCAGCAGCGCAGGGACAGGACAAGAGACCCAGTACTTC	CASSAGTGQETQYF
-	TRBV5-6	TRBJ2-3	-	TGTGCCAGCAGCCGTCTAAGCCTCGCAGATACGCAGTATTTT	CASSRLSLADTQYF
-	TRBV6-1	TRBJ1-5	TRBD1	TGTGCCAGCAGACCCGGGACAGGGACTCAGCCCCAGCATTTT	CASRPGTGTQPQHF
-	TRBV28	TRBJ2-7	-	TGTGCCAGCACCCAACTACGGGGGAGCTCCTACGAGCAGTACTTC	CASTQLRGSSYEQYF
-	TRBV28	TRBJ2-1	-	TGTGCCACACTACAGGAATACAATGAGCAGTTCTTC	CATLQEYNEQFF
-	TRBV11-1	TRBJ2-1	-	TGTGCCAGCAGCCTAAACGCGGGCTACAATGAGCAGTTCTTC	CASSLNAGYNEQFF
-	TRBV4-1	TRBJ1-3	TRBD1	TGCGCCAGCAGCCGCAATCCCGGGACAGGGACCATATATTTT	CASSRNPGTGTIYF
-	TRBV5-6	TRBJ2-2	TRBD2	TGTGCCAGCAGCGCCTTTACCGTTCTAGCGGGGGTAAACACCGGGGAGCTGTTTTTT	CASSAFTVLAGVNTGELFF
-	TRBV5-5	TRBJ1-6	-	TGTGCCAGCAGCTTTTTTGGGGGGATTTCACCCCTCCACTTT	CASSFFGGISPLHF
few	TRBV21-1	TRBJ1-5	-	TGTGCCAGCAGCCCCAATGACAGGAGCAATCAGCCCCAGCATTTT	CASSPNDRSNQPQHF
-	TRBV6-5	TRBJ2-7	-	TGTGCCAGCTCCCCTATGCGCTTATCCTACGAGCAGTACTTC	CASSPMRLSYEQYF
-	TRBV5-4	TRBJ2-1	TRBD1	TGTGCCAGCAGCGCCGGACAGGGGAGTGCGTTCTTC	CASSAGQGSAFF
-	TRBV19	TRBJ1-1	-	TGTGCCAGTAGTCCGGGAAAGGGTTGGACTGAAGCTTTCTTT	CASSPGKGWTEAFF
-	TRBV9	TRBJ2-1	-	TGTGCCAGCAGCCCGGGTCCCCGGGTCAATGAGCAGTTCTTC	CASSPGPRVNEQFF
-	TRBV19	TRBJ2-4	TRBD1	TGTGCCAGTAGCATCCAGGGGGCCGATTTATCCCTAGCCAAAAACATTCAGTACTTC	CASSIQGADLSLAKNIQYF
once	TRBV29-1	TRBJ2-7	-	TGCAGCGTGACGTCAGGGGACTACGAGCAGTACTTC	CSVTSGDYEQYF
-	TRBV2	TRBJ2-7	TRBD2	TGTGCCAGCAGACTTAGACTAGCGGAGAGCTCCTACGAGCAGTACTTC	CASRLRLAESSYEQYF
once	TRBV12-2	TRBJ1-6	-	TGTGCAAGTCGCTCCGTCGGTGGGGAGAGCTCCTATAATTCACCCCTCCACTTT	CASRSVGGESSYNSPLHF
once	TRBV7-2	TRBJ1-1	TRBD1	TGTGCCAGCAGCTTTCGACAGGGGGCCCTCGCTTTCTTT	CASSFRQGALAFF
once	TRBV2	TRBJ2-3	-	TGTGCCAGCAGTGATGACCGGGGTGCTAGCACAGATACGCAGTATTTT	CASSDDRGASTDTQYF
-	TRBV7-2	TRBJ2-7	-	TGTGCCAGCAGCTTATGGTCACGGGGGAGCTCCTACGAGCAGTACTTC	CASSLWSRGSSYEQYF
few	TRBV7-8	TRBJ2-4	TRBD2	TGTGCCAGCAGCCCAGGACTAGCGGGGGACCTAGCCAAAAACATTCAGTACTTC	CASSPGLAGDLAKNIQYF
once	TRBV5-4	TRBJ2-7	-	TGTGCCAGCAGCTTCCGGTTTGCGAGGGAAAGGAACGAGCAGTACTTC	CASSFRFARERNEQYF
-	TRBV7-9	TRBJ1-1	TRBD1	TGTGCCAGCAGCGTCGACAGGGGGCCCCAATTCACTGAAGCTTTCTTT	CASSVDRGPQFTEAFF
-	TRBV5-1	TRBJ2-7	-	TGCGCCAGCAGCTTGTTGGCAGGTTGGGCCTACGAGCAGTACTTC	CASSLLAGWAYEQYF
-	TRBV7-2	TRBJ1-4	TRBD1	TGTGCCAGCAGCCGGGACAGGGTTGGGGAAAAACTGTTTTTT	CASSRDRVGEKLFF